The 20 T cell receptor beta chains listed next were all sequenced from one sample in a study of radiation and T cells in renal cell carcinoma. Noted time point: blood 2 weeks post-SBRT. As for treatment: 15 Gy SBRT to primary tumor, nephrectomy 4 weeks later. Some clones are missing from TCRdb's copy, which holds only in-frame ones; the method was immunoSEQ multiplex PCR. The sample records some 50,000 clones, around three quarters being singletons. The sample here was blood, taken from a patient whose treatment included radiotherapy and nephrectomy. All receptors derive from a woman aged 70-85 years with renal cell carcinoma.

This clone was seen once. The CDR3 sequence: CASSPLAGGPADTQYF. CDR3 sequence (DNA): TGTGCCAGCAGCCCGTTAGCGGGAGGGCCGGCAGATACGCAGTATTTT. The gene calls are TRBV5-5 and TRBJ2-3; 11 nucleotides align to TRBD2. The length of the CDR3 is 16 residues. Per germline, CDR1 SGHKS and CDR2 YYEKEE (reference sequence). Trimming at V came to 4 bases and at J to 4 bases, leaving 8 bases not matched to a gene.

The table lists this clone with a few counts. J is TRBJ1-1 and V is TRBV12-5; D is ambiguous. Trimming took 3 bases from V and 8 from J, leaving 7 bases between them. Germline V CDR1 and CDR2: LGHNT, FRNRAP. The CDR3 runs 11 residues. The CDR3 region is CASGLGPEAFF. CDR3 nucleotide sequence: TGTGCTAGTGGTTTAGGACCAGAAGCTTTCTTT.

The V call is TRBV5-1, the J call TRBJ2-7; 10 nucleotides agree with TRBD1. The J segment lost 4 bases and the V segment lost 3 bases, leaving 7 bases of the junction unmatched. The CDR3 is made up of 15 amino acids. Germline V gives CDR1 SGHRS, CDR2 YFSETQ. CDR3 sequence: CASSWETGGFYEQYF. CDR3 nucleotides: TGCGCCAGCAGCTGGGAGACAGGGGGCTTTTACGAGCAGTACTTC.

This chain joins TRBV10-3 and TRBJ2-7; D possibly corresponds to TRBD2 (6 bases). The CDR3 is 13 residues long. Germline loops: CDR1 ENHRY, CDR2 SYGVKD. Trimming cost V 8 bases and J 5 bases, with 16 bases left between them. The CDR3 sequence is CAIRWQGGDEQYF. For the CDR3, the DNA is TGTGCCATCCGGTGGCAGGGAGGAGACGAGCAGTACTTC.

The chain combines TRBV5-1 with TRBJ2-1; 7 positions match TRBD2. V lost 0 bases and J lost 6; bases outside the gene matches: 6. Germline CDR1 is SGHRS and CDR2 is YFSETQ. This CDR3 spans 15 amino acids. CDR3 in amino acids: CASSLGASGTNEQFF. CDR3 nucleotide sequence: TGCGCCAGCAGCTTGGGTGCTAGCGGTACCAATGAGCAGTTCTTC. Full variable domain (outside the CDR3, taken from reference TRBV5-1 and TRBJ2-1): KAGVTQTPRYLIKTRGQQVTLSCSPISGHRSVSWYQQTPGQGLQFLFEYFSETQRNKGNFPGRFSGRQFSNSRSEMNVSTLELGDSALYLCASSLGASGTNEQFFGPGTRLTVL.

The V gene is TRBV2, the J gene TRBJ1-1; 11 bases map to TRBD1. The CDR3 consists of 14 residues. The V gene end was trimmed by 8 bases and the J gene end by 6 bases; junction bases not matched to a gene: 8. CDR1 and CDR2 from the germline V gene are SNHLY and FYNNEI. The CDR3 DNA is TGTGCCAGCCAGGGGACAGGGGGTAGTCCTGAAGCTTTCTTT. Translated: CASQGTGGSPEAFF.

V gene TRBV7-9 combines with J gene TRBJ2-7; possibly TRBD2 for D (5 bases). This CDR3 contains 14 residues. Germline assignment: CDR1 SEHNR and CDR2 FQNEAQ (reference sequence). The V and J ends lost 1 base and 4 bases respectively, with 11 bases between them. The CDR3 sequence: CASSLGLEAYEQYF. CDR3 coding DNA: TGTGCCAGCAGCTTAGGATTGGAGGCTTACGAGCAGTACTTC.

This chain uses TRBV7-3 with TRBJ1-1; D gene ambiguous. V was pared by 5 bases and J by 11 bases, with 15 bases between. CDR1 and CDR2 (germline): SGHTA, FQGTGA. This CDR3 comprises 12 residues. The CDR3 region is CASSRTQGVAFF. CDR3 nucleotides: TGTGCCAGCAGCCGGACTCAAGGAGTGGCTTTCTTT.

The chain couples TRBV7-3 to TRBJ2-1; 14 positions match TRBD2. Germline CDR1 SGHTA, CDR2 FQGTGA. Unmatched junction bases numbered 17, after V lost 2 bases and J lost 8 bases. CDR3 length: 20 residues. The CDR3 sequence is CASSLSPGLAGVAAVDEQFF. The CDR3 DNA is TGTGCCAGCAGCTTATCGCCGGGACTAGCGGGAGTAGCAGCAGTTGATGAGCAGTTCTTC.

This chain uses TRBV2 with TRBJ2-5, with 8 bases identical to TRBD1. J was trimmed by 4 bases and V by 6 bases; bases with no gene match: 10. The CDR3 spans 15 residues. In germline, CDR1 is SNHLY, CDR2 FYNNEI. The CDR3 sequence is CASSPRQGTGETQYF. CDR3 in DNA: TGTGCCAGCAGCCCCCGACAGGGGACGGGAGAGACCCAGTACTTC.

The rearrangement joins TRBV19 to TRBJ2-2, with 8 bases identical to TRBD2. V shed 10 bases and J 4 bases; nucleotides not matched to a gene: 8. This CDR3 region has 14 residues. Germline lookup yields CDR1 LNHDA and CDR2 SQIVND (reference sequence). Here the CDR3 reads CATTGLAGTGELFF. The CDR3 region has the DNA TGTGCCACCACGGGGCTAGCGGGCACCGGGGAGCTGTTTTTT.

This chain uses TRBV28 with TRBJ1-2; D remains unclear. CDR3 size: 16 residues. The germline V and J ends were trimmed by 6 bases and 2 bases, with 19 bases remaining between them. The germline gives CDR1 MDHEN, CDR2 SYDVKM. The CDR3 loop is CASRSNAGLGNYGYTF. In nucleotides, the CDR3 is TGTGCCAGCAGAAGCAACGCGGGCCTAGGGAACTATGGCTACACCTTC.

The chain has TRBV6-6 and TRBJ1-4, with a tentative D call TRBD1 (5 bases). With 7 bases removed from V and 5 bases from J, the gap between germline ends came to 17 bases. The CDR3 sequence is 15 residues long. Germline loops: CDR1 MNHNY, CDR2 SVGAGI (reference sequence). Here the CDR3 reads CASTYLGGGNEKLFF. DNA of the CDR3: TGTGCCAGCACCTACCTGGGTGGGGGGAATGAAAAACTGTTTTTT.

This clone was seen only once. The chain has TRBV18 and TRBJ2-5; a possible D gene is TRBD1 (6 bases). Germline-derived CDR1 and CDR2 are KGHSH and LQKENI. CDR3 length: 15 amino acids. The V end lost 2 bases, the J end lost 2 bases, and 12 bases lay between the germline ends. The CDR3 DNA is TGTGCCAGCTCACCATCCCAGACAGGACAAGAGACCCAGTACTTC. Protein: CASSPSQTGQETQYF.

The rearrangement uses TRBV6-6 and TRBJ2-5; D not resolved. The CDR3 covers 14 residues. V was cut by 5 bases and J by 1 base, with 11 bases left in between. Per germline, CDR1 MNHNY and CDR2 SVGAGI (reference sequence). The CDR3 region is CASSPRGFQETQYF. CDR3 sequence (DNA): TGTGCCAGCAGTCCCCGAGGCTTCCAAGAGACCCAGTACTTC.

CDR3 sequence reads: CASSLGTSGGALLNEQFF. CDR3 nucleotides: TGCGCCAGCAGCTTGGGGACTAGCGGGGGGGCCCTGCTCAATGAGCAGTTCTTC. V and J are TRBV5-1 and TRBJ2-1, with TRBD2 matching over 15 bases. Germline trimming cut 0 bases from V and 6 bases from J; bases unmatched to any gene: 7. The CDR3 has 18 amino acids. Germline V gene lookup returns CDR1 SGHRS and CDR2 YFSETQ.

The chain combines TRBV7-9 with TRBJ2-3; D gene ambiguous. The V gene's germline CDR1 is SEHNR and CDR2 FQNEAQ (reference sequence). The CDR3 sequence is 10 residues long. The CDR3, as DNA: TGTGCTTTTGGGCGGGATACGCAGTATTTT. This encodes CAFGRDTQYF.

The gene calls are TRBV7-9 and TRBJ2-5; D perhaps matches TRBD1 (5 bases). V lost 0 bases to trimming and J lost 5 bases, with 19 bases between them. The germline gives CDR1 SEHNR, CDR2 FQNEAQ (reference sequence). The CDR3 consists of 17 residues. The CDR3 loop reads CASSLAAGQGKGETQYF. The CDR3 DNA reads as TGTGCCAGCAGCTTAGCGGCTGGGCAGGGAAAGGGGGAGACCCAGTACTTC.

This chain joins TRBV4-1 and TRBJ2-7; a weak D match, TRBD1 (6 bases). CDR1 is MGHRA and CDR2 is YSYEKL in the germline V gene. V was clipped by 5 bases and J by 4 bases, with 18 bases between them. The CDR3 runs 15 residues. CDR3 amino acids: CASSGIRDIYYEQYF. The CDR3 region has the DNA TGCGCCAGCAGCGGGATCAGGGACATATATTACGAGCAGTACTTC.

The chain couples TRBV10-2 to TRBJ2-7, with D perhaps matching TRBD1 or TRBD2 (5 bases each). Looked up from germline, CDR1 is WSHSY and CDR2 is SAAADI. Trimming took 4 bases from V and 4 from J, leaving 8 bases between them. The CDR3 sequence is 12 residues long. The CDR3 coding sequence is TGCGCCAGCAGTGGGGGGAGTTACGAGCAGTACTTC. Amino acid sequence: CASSGGSYEQYF.